A selection of T cell receptor beta chains follows, all from one sample in a study of blood T cells in healthy people across ages. TCRdb reprocessed the 5' RACE reads via MiXCR and lists one record per CDR3 protein. Among about 840,000 distinct CDR3 sequences listed, approximately 32% were seen once. The same specimen was also included in a second study, on T cells of mothers and their children.

Sequenced input: blood. All receptors derive from a woman aged 40 to 50 in good health. The CDR3 runs from the conserved cysteine through the conserved F or W. A D gene is named only where the DNA matches it firmly. Rows may omit the clone size; those that give it use once, few, many or a size class.

>many|TRBJ2-7|.|13|TRBV7-2
CASSLEQSYEQYF
TGTGCCAGCAGCTTAGAACAGTCCTACGAGCAGTACTTC
>few|TRBJ2-7|.|16|TRBV7-8
CASSLVFSGSSYEQYF
TGTGCCAGCAGCTTAGTTTTTTCCGGGAGCTCCTACGAGCAGTACTTC
>.|TRBJ2-1|TRBD1|16|TRBV28
CASTPPGQGMNNEQFF
TGTGCCAGCACCCCTCCGGGACAGGGAATGAACAATGAGCAGTTCTTC
>many|TRBJ2-1|.|12|TRBV3-1
CASSLAQNEQFF
TGTGCCAGCAGCCTCGCCCAGAATGAGCAGTTCTTC
>many|TRBJ1-4|TRBD1|16|TRBV28
CASSPLPGGRGEKLFF
TGTGCCAGCAGCCCGCTCCCAGGGGGCAGGGGTGAAAAACTGTTTTTT
>few|TRBJ1-1|.|14|TRBV10-3
CAISEPGRNTEAFF
TGTGCCATCAGTGAGCCGGGACGGAACACTGAAGCTTTCTTT
>.|TRBJ1-4|.|15|TRBV12-3/TRBV12-4
CASSLEGGTNEKLFF
TGTGCCAGCAGTTTAGAGGGCGGAACCAATGAAAAACTGTTTTTT
>few|TRBJ1-2|.|14|TRBV20-1
CSARRQVPDYGYTF
TGCAGTGCTAGACGACAGGTTCCAGACTATGGCTACACCTTC
>many|TRBJ2-7|TRBD1|13|TRBV29-1
CSVDTQGAEEQYF
TGCAGCGTTGATACACAGGGGGCTGAAGAGCAGTACTTC
>.|TRBJ2-5|TRBD2|18|TRBV6-2/TRBV6-3
CASSYAPQLARGQETQYF
TGTGCCAGCAGTTACGCCCCCCAACTAGCGAGGGGCCAAGAGACCCAGTACTTC
>few|TRBJ1-2|TRBD1|14|TRBV2
CASSYRGRDYGYTF
TGTGCCAGCAGCTACAGGGGGCGGGACTATGGCTACACCTTC
>many|TRBJ2-5|TRBD1|15|TRBV7-6
CASSLAMTGQETQYF
TGTGCCAGCAGCTTAGCGATGACAGGGCAAGAGACCCAGTACTTC
>once|TRBJ1-1|.|14|TRBV5-1
CASSLGQGSAGAFF
TGCGCCAGCAGCTTGGGGCAGGGAAGTGCCGGAGCTTTCTTT
>.|TRBJ1-2|TRBD1|17|TRBV24-1
CATSDGSGTDVNYGYTF
TGTGCCACCAGTGACGGAAGCGGGACAGACGTTAACTATGGCTACACCTTC
>many|TRBJ2-5|.|15|TRBV4-1
CASSHQNSPWETQYF
TGCGCCAGCAGCCACCAGAATAGTCCTTGGGAGACCCAGTACTTC
>few|TRBJ1-2|.|15|TRBV4-2
CASSPAGQSNYDYTF
TGTGCCAGCAGCCCGGCGGGGCAGTCGAACTATGACTACACCTTC
>.|TRBJ2-5|TRBD1|16|TRBV18
CASSPTRDRGLETQYF
TGTGCCAGCTCACCTACCAGGGACAGGGGACTGGAGACCCAGTACTTC
>many|TRBJ2-7|TRBD2|16|TRBV3-1
CASSQDSGTKTYEQYF
TGTGCCAGCAGCCAAGATAGCGGGACAAAGACCTACGAGCAGTACTTC
>.|TRBJ1-1|.|13|TRBV12-3/TRBV12-4
CASSLQRMTGAFF
TGTGCCAGCAGCTTACAGAGGATGACTGGAGCTTTCTTT
>many|TRBJ2-1|TRBD2|14|TRBV12-3/TRBV12-4
CASSLERGSNEQFF
TGTGCCAGCAGTTTGGAGCGGGGGAGTAATGAGCAGTTCTTC
>few|TRBJ2-1|TRBD2|14|TRBV28
CASSIAGAYNEQFF
TGTGCCAGCAGTATAGCGGGGGCCTACAATGAGCAGTTCTTC
>few|TRBJ1-1|.|13|TRBV7-8
CASSLGSFSEAFF
TGTGCCAGCAGCTTAGGGTCGTTCTCTGAAGCTTTCTTT
>.|TRBJ2-7|.|15|TRBV7-9
CASSLDGSPSYEQYF
TGTGCCAGCAGCTTAGACGGCAGCCCCTCCTACGAGCAGTACTTC
>many|TRBJ2-3|.|13|TRBV7-2
CASSLVLADTQYF
TGTGCCAGCAGCTTAGTGCTAGCGGATACGCAGTATTTT
>.|TRBJ1-1|.|13|TRBV4-2
CASSQFAAGEAFF
TGTGCCAGCAGCCAATTTGCGGCAGGTGAAGCTTTCTTT
>few|TRBJ1-2|.|14|TRBV27
CASSLTGRDYGYTF
TGTGCCAGCAGTTTAACAGGGAGGGACTATGGCTACACCTTC
>many|TRBJ2-5|.|12|TRBV12-3/TRBV12-4
CASSFAGETQYF
TGTGCCAGCAGCTTCGCGGGGGAGACCCAGTACTTC
>many|TRBJ1-1|.|15|TRBV7-2
CASSLVSNPNTEAFF
TGTGCCAGCAGCTTAGTTTCCAACCCGAACACTGAAGCTTTCTTT
>.|TRBJ1-4|.|15|TRBV7-9
CASSLQGDYNEKLFF
TGTGCCAGCAGCCTCCAGGGTGACTATAATGAAAAACTGTTTTTT
>.|TRBJ2-4|.|14|TRBV9
CASSVEVAGNIQYF
TGTGCCAGCAGCGTAGAGGTTGCGGGAAACATTCAGTACTTC
>.|TRBJ1-2|TRBD1|15|TRBV29-1
CSVEMGAGGNYGHTF
TGCAGCGTTGAAATGGGGGCAGGGGGTAACTATGGCCACACCTTC
>.|TRBJ1-1|.|17|TRBV5-1
CASSLAGAQPTNTEAFF
TGCGCCAGCAGCTTGGCAGGGGCCCAACCTACGAACACTGAAGCTTTCTTT
>few|TRBJ2-3|.|12|TRBV2
CATRFDTDTQYF
TGTGCCACCAGGTTCGACACAGATACGCAGTATTTT
>few|TRBJ1-4|.|15|TRBV28
CASTLLQGSNEKLFF
TGTGCCAGCACCTTATTGCAGGGGTCTAATGAAAAACTGTTTTTT
>few|TRBJ2-7|.|13|TRBV29-1
CSVEGQGNYEQYF
TGCAGCGTTGAAGGGCAGGGAAACTACGAGCAGTACTTC
>few|TRBJ1-2|TRBD1|17|TRBV9
CASSFPGQGVPNYGYTF
TGTGCCAGCAGCTTTCCGGGACAGGGGGTACCCAACTATGGCTACACCTTC
>few|TRBJ2-7|.|15|TRBV28
CASSSRGRTFYEQYF
TGTGCCAGCAGTTCCCGGGGCCGTACTTTCTACGAGCAGTACTTC
>few|TRBJ1-6|TRBD1|16|TRBV12-3/TRBV12-4
CATRGQGGSYNSPLHF
TGTGCCACCCGGGGCCAGGGGGGCTCCTATAATTCACCCCTCCACTTT
>many|TRBJ2-5|.|14|TRBV6-2/TRBV6-3
CASSYLSSTETQYF
TGTGCCAGCAGTTACCTAAGCAGCACCGAGACCCAGTACTTC
>.|TRBJ2-4|TRBD2|15|TRBV4-1
CASSQERWEGNIQYF
TGCGCCAGCAGCCAAGAGCGGTGGGAGGGGAACATTCAGTACTTC
>.|TRBJ2-1|.|15|TRBV7-3
CASSLTSGFRNEQFF
TGTGCCAGCAGCTTAACCTCGGGCTTCCGAAACGAGCAGTTCTTC
>.|TRBJ2-3|.|12|TRBV20-1
CSVQRRADTQYF
TGCAGTGTACAGCGGCGTGCGGATACGCAGTATTTT
>.|TRBJ1-5|TRBD1|19|TRBV7-3
CASSTRVVPGQGTNQPQHF
TGTGCCAGCAGCACCCGAGTCGTCCCGGGACAGGGTACGAATCAGCCCCAGCATTTT
>few|TRBJ2-4|.|16|TRBV7-2
CTSSRIGVHTKNIQYF
TGTACCAGCTCAAGGATTGGGGTACATACCAAAAACATTCAGTACTTC
>few|TRBJ2-3|.|15|TRBV28
CASALWGSGTDTQYF
TGTGCCAGCGCCCTTTGGGGCTCTGGGACAGATACGCAGTATTTT
>many|TRBJ2-3|.|14|TRBV9
CASSVEGPRDTQYF
TGTGCCAGCAGCGTTGAGGGGCCGAGAGATACGCAGTATTTT
>.|TRBJ1-2|.|18|TRBV18
CASSPVMNEKYRGYGYTF
TGTGCCAGCTCACCTGTAATGAACGAGAAGTATCGGGGCTATGGCTACACCTTC
>.|TRBJ1-2|TRBD1|13|TRBV24-1
CAASDRTGLGYTF
TGTGCCGCCAGTGACCGGACAGGGCTTGGCTACACCTTC
>.|TRBJ1-3|.|15|TRBV20-1
CSAREGTGRRNTIYF
TGCAGTGCTAGAGAGGGAACAGGACGAAGGAACACCATATATTTT
>few|TRBJ2-7|.|15|TRBV20-1
CSARVPHGGFYEQYF
TGTAGTGCTAGGGTCCCCCACGGGGGTTTCTACGAGCAGTACTTC
>many|TRBJ2-7|TRBD1|14|TRBV6-5
CASRAGQGLYEQYF
TGTGCCAGCAGGGCGGGACAGGGACTCTACGAGCAGTACTTC
>few|TRBJ2-2|.|15|TRBV3-1
CASSQTQARTGELFF
TGTGCCAGCAGCCAAACCCAGGCACGCACCGGGGAGCTGTTTTTT